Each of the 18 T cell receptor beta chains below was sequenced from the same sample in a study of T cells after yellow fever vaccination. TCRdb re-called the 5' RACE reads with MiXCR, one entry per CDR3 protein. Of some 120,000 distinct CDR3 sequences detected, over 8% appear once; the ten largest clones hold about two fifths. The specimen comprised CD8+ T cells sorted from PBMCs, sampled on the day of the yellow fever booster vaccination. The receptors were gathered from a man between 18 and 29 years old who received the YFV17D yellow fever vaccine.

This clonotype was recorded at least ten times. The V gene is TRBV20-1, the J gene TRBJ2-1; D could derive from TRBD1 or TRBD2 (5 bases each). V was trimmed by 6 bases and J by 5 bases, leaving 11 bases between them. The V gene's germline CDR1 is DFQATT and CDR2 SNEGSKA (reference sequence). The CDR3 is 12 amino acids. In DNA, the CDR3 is TGCAGTGCCGGGACGGCGCACAATGAGCAGTTCTTC. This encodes CSAGTAHNEQFF.

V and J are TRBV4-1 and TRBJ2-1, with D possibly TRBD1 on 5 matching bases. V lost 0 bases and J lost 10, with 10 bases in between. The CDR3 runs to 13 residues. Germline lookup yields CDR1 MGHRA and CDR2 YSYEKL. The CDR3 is CASSQEGHREQFF. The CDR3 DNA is TGCGCCAGCAGCCAAGAAGGACACCGAGAGCAGTTCTTC.

Written as DNA, the CDR3 is TGTGCCAGCAGTTACGGCGTGGGGAGCTACGAGCAGTACGTC. This encodes CASSYGVGSYEQYV. The gene calls are TRBV6-5 and TRBJ2-7, with D possibly being TRBD2 (5 bases). Between the trimmed V and J ends, which lost 2 bases and 3 bases, there was a span of 11 bases. Germline lookup yields CDR1 MNHEY and CDR2 SVGAGI. The CDR3 length is 14 residues.

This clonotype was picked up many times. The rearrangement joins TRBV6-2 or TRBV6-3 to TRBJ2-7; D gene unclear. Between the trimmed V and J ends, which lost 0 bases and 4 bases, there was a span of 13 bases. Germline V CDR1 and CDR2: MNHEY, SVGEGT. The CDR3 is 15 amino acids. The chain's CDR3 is CASSYSRQSYYEQYV. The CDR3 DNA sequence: TGTGCCAGCAGTTACTCGAGGCAGAGCTATTACGAGCAGTACGTC.

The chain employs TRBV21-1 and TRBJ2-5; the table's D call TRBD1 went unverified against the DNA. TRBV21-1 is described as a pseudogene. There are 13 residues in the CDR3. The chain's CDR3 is CASSWDSKETQYF. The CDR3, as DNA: TGTGCCAGCAGTTGGGACAGCAAAGAGACCCAGTACTTC.

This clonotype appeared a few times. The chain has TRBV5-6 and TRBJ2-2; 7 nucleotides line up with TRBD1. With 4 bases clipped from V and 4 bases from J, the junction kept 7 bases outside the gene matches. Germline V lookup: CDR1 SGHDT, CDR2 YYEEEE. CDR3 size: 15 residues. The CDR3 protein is CASSPTGTVTGELFF. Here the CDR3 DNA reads TGTGCCAGCAGCCCGACCGGGACAGTCACCGGGGAGCTGTTTTTT.

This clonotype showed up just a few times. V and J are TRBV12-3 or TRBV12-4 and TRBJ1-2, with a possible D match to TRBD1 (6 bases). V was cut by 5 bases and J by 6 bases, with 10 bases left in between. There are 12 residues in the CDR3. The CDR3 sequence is CASSTRTDGYTF. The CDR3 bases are TGTGCCAGCAGTACCCGGACAGATGGCTACACCTTC.

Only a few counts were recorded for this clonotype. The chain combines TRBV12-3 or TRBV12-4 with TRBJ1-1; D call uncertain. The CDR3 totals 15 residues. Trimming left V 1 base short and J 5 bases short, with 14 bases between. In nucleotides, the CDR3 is TGTGCCAGCAGTTTAGTCGACAACCCCAGAACTGAAGCTTTCTTT. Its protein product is CASSLVDNPRTEAFF.

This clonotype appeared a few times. The CDR3 region is CASSPGTGEGTGELFF. For the CDR3, the DNA is TGTGCCAGCAGCCCCGGGACAGGGGAGGGCACCGGGGAGCTGTTTTTT. The chain combines TRBV28 with TRBJ2-2, with TRBD1 matching over 10 bases. The V gene's germline CDR1 is MDHEN and CDR2 SYDVKM. The V segment lost 6 bases and the J segment 4 bases; nucleotides outside the gene matches: 8. The CDR3 has 16 amino acids. The full variable domain, completed using reference TRBV28 and TRBJ2-2, is DVKVTQSSRYLVKRTGEKVFLECVQDMDHENMFWYRQDPGLGLRLIYFSYDVKMKEKGDIPEGYSVSREKKERFSLILESASTNQTSMYLCASSPGTGEGTGELFFGEGSRLTVL.

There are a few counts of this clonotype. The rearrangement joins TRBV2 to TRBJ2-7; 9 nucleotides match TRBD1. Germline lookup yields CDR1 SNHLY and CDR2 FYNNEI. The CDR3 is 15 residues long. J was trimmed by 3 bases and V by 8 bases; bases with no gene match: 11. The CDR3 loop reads CASFMTETGGYEQYF. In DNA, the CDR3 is TGTGCCAGCTTTATGACGGAGACAGGGGGCTACGAGCAGTACTTC.

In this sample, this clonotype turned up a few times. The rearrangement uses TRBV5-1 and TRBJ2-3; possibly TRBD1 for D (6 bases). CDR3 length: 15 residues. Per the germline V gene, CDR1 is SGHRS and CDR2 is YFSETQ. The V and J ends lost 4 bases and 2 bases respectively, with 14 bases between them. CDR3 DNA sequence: TGCGCCAGCAGCCCCCAAGAGGGGGTCACAGATACGCAGTATTTT. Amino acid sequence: CASSPQEGVTDTQYF.

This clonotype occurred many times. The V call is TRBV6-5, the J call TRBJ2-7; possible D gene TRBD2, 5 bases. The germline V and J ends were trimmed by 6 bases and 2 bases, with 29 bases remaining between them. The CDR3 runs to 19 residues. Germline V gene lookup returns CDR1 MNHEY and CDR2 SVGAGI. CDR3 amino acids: CASSLVRAAWRNGAYEQYV. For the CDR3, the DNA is TGTGCCAGCAGCCTAGTTCGTGCCGCGTGGAGGAACGGCGCCTACGAGCAGTACGTC.

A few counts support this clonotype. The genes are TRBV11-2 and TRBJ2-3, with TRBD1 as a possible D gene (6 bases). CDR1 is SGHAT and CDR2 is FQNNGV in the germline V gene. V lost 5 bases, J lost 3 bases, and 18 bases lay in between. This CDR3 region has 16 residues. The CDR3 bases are TGTGCCAGCAGCCGAAAGACAGGCTGGTTGACAGATACGCAGTATTTT. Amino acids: CASSRKTGWLTDTQYF.

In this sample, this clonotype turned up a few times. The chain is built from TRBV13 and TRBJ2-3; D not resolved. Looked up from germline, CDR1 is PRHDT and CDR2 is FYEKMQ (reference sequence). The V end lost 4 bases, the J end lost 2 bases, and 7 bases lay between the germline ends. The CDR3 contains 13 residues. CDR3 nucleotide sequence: TGTGCCAGCAGCTCATCAGTCACAGATACGCAGTATTTT. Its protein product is CASSSSVTDTQYF.

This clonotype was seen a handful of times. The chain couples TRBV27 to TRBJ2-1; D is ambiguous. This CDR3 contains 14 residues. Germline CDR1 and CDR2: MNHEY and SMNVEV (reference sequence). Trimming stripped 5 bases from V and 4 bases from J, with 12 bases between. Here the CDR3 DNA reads TGTGCCAGCAGTACCGCTACCTTATACAATGAGCAGTTCTTC. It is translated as CASSTATLYNEQFF.

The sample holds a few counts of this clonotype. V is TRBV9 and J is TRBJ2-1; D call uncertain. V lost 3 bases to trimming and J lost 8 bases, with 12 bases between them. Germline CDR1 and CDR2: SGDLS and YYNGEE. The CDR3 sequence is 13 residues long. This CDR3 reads CASSGTGADEQFF. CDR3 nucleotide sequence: TGTGCCAGCAGCGGAACTGGCGCCGATGAGCAGTTCTTC. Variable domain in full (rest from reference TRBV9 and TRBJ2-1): DSGVTQTPKHLITATGQRVTLRCSPRSGDLSVYWYQQSLDQGLQFLIQYYNGEERAKGNILERFSAQQFPDLHSELNLSSLELGDSALYFCASSGTGADEQFFGPGTRLTVL.

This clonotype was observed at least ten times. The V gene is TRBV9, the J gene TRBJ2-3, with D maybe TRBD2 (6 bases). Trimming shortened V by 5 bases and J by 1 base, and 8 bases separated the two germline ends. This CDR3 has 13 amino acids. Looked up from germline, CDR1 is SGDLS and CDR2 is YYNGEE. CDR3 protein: CASRGEGTDTQYF. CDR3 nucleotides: TGTGCCAGCAGGGGGGAGGGCACAGATACGCAGTATTTT.

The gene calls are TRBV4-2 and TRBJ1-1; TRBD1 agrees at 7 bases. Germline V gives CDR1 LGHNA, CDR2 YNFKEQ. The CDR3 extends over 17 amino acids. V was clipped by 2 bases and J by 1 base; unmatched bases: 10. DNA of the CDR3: TGTGCCAGCAGCCAATCCGAAGGGGACAGCTCGAACACTGAAGCTTTCTTT. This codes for CASSQSEGDSSNTEAFF.